These T cell receptor beta chains were read from a single sample in a study of shared clonotypes between healthy human individuals. The protocol was immunoSEQ multiplex PCR, while the TCRdb copy is restricted to in-frame clones and leaves out a portion. There are a few million clones in the sample; around 95% occur only once, and about 0.13% lies in the top ten. Sequences were obtained from naive CD4+ T cells sorted from blood. The origin of the receptors is a man aged 18-30 years in good health. Both conserved end residues are part of each CDR3. A D gene is named only where the DNA matches it firmly. Size is stated for part of the rows, as once, few or many counts, or as a class when the clone is expanded.

clone_size,j_call,d_call,v_call,cdr3_aa,cdr3_nt
-,TRBJ2-3,TRBD2,TRBV10-3,CAIRLAGEGVDTQYF,TGTGCCATCAGACTAGCGGGAGAGGGGGTGGATACGCAGTATTTT
-,TRBJ1-2,-,TRBV6-1,CASSDRGPRGYTF,TGTGCCAGCAGTGACAGGGGCCCCCGAGGCTACACCTTC
-,TRBJ1-2,-,TRBV6-5,CASSYLQGYGYTF,TGTGCCAGCAGTTACCTACAGGGATATGGCTACACCTTC
-,TRBJ2-7,-,TRBV11-2,CASSLSQGRTSSYEQYF,TGTGCCAGCAGCTTGAGCCAAGGCCGGACGAGCTCCTACGAGCAGTACTTC
-,TRBJ1-2,-,TRBV9,CASSRSGYGYTF,TGTGCCAGCAGCAGAAGTGGGTATGGCTACACCTTC
-,TRBJ1-4,TRBD1,TRBV2,CASSGQGWEKLFF,TGTGCCAGCAGTGGACAGGGGTGGGAAAAACTGTTTTTT
once,TRBJ2-2,-,TRBV7-9,CASSLRDTGELFF,TGTGCCAGCAGCCTCAGGGACACCGGGGAGCTGTTTTTT
-,TRBJ1-1,-,TRBV25-1,CASSDGSGTEAFF,TGTGCCAGCAGTGATGGATCGGGCACTGAAGCTTTCTTT
-,TRBJ2-1,-,TRBV5-1,CASSSDSSSYNEQFF,TGCGCCAGCAGCTCGGACTCGAGCTCCTACAATGAGCAGTTCTTC
-,TRBJ2-4,TRBD1,TRBV5-6,CASTLTGVKAQYF,TGTGCCAGCACCCTGACAGGGGTTAAGGCTCAGTACTTC
-,TRBJ2-1,TRBD2,TRBV30,CAWSAARTSGNLNEQFF,TGTGCCTGGAGCGCCGCTCGGACTAGCGGGAATCTCAATGAGCAGTTCTTC
-,TRBJ1-1,-,TRBV6-6,CASSYLLRDTEAFF,TGTGCCAGCAGTTACTTACTCCGGGACACTGAAGCTTTCTTT
-,TRBJ1-2,-,TRBV5-1,CASSLDSNYGYTF,TGCGCCAGCAGCTTAGACAGCAACTATGGCTACACCTTC
-,TRBJ1-3,-,TRBV7-2,CASSLVGLSGNTIYF,TGTGCCAGCAGCTTAGTTGGCCTCTCTGGAAACACCATATATTTT
-,TRBJ2-7,TRBD1,TRBV28,CASTSTGTGGYEQYF,TGTGCCAGCACCTCAACCGGGACAGGGGGATACGAGCAGTACTTC
-,TRBJ2-3,-,TRBV7-2,CASSLGSTDTQYF,TGTGCCAGCAGCTTAGGGAGCACAGATACGCAGTATTTT
-,TRBJ2-1,-,TRBV6-1,CASRTGTANYNEQFF,TGTGCCAGCAGGACGGGGACTGCTAACTACAATGAGCAGTTCTTC
-,TRBJ1-5,-,TRBV10-1,CASSVGEAHSNQPQHF,TGCGCCAGCAGTGTTGGAGAAGCCCATAGCAATCAGCCCCAGCATTTT
-,TRBJ2-5,-,TRBV6-1,CASSAQGQETQYF,TGTGCCAGCAGTGCGCAGGGCCAAGAGACCCAGTACTTC
-,TRBJ2-5,-,TRBV9,CASSPNTLTETQYF,TGTGCCAGCAGCCCCAACACTCTTACGGAGACCCAGTACTTC
-,TRBJ2-5,-,TRBV9,CASSVYPGPQETQYF,TGTGCCAGCAGCGTATATCCGGGACCCCAAGAGACCCAGTACTTC
-,TRBJ1-2,-,TRBV10-3,CAISERAAFNGYTF,TGTGCCATCAGTGAGCGGGCAGCTTTTAATGGCTACACCTTC
-,TRBJ2-5,-,TRBV5-1,CASRGQETQYF,TGCGCCAGCAGGGGGCAGGAGACCCAGTACTTC
-,TRBJ2-5,-,TRBV18,CASSPAGPSETQYF,TGTGCCAGCTCACCGGCGGGACCTTCGGAGACCCAGTACTTC
-,TRBJ2-2,-,TRBV2,CASSEGGGWTGELFF,TGTGCCAGCAGTGAGGGCGGGGGCTGGACCGGGGAGCTGTTTTTT
-,TRBJ2-5,TRBD2,TRBV5-1,CASSANVRGGSEETQYF,TGCGCCAGCAGCGCGAATGTTCGAGGCGGGAGTGAGGAGACCCAGTACTTC
-,TRBJ1-5,-,TRBV6-1,CASRITNQPQHF,TGTGCCAGCAGAATCACCAATCAGCCCCAGCATTTT
-,TRBJ1-1,-,TRBV5-6,CASSKQGIVTEAFF,TGTGCCAGCAGCAAACAGGGAATCGTCACTGAAGCTTTCTTT
-,TRBJ2-3,TRBD1,TRBV28,CASSPTGDLKTDTQYF,TGTGCCAGCAGTCCCACAGGGGATTTGAAAACAGATACGCAGTATTTT
-,TRBJ1-2,-,TRBV2,CASSQQGSAYGYTF,TGTGCCAGCAGTCAACAGGGTTCTGCCTATGGCTACACCTTC
-,TRBJ1-1,-,TRBV2,CASSVSRAGTEAFF,TGTGCCAGCAGTGTGTCAAGGGCTGGGACTGAAGCTTTCTTT
once,TRBJ2-7,TRBD2,TRBV7-2,CASSFRGTSGFSYEQYF,TGTGCCAGCAGCTTCAGAGGGACTAGCGGATTCTCCTACGAGCAGTACTTC
-,TRBJ1-1,-,TRBV30,CAWSDRTTGTVNTEAFF,TGTGCCTGGAGTGACCGTACCACCGGGACGGTGAACACTGAAGCTTTCTTT
-,TRBJ1-2,-,TRBV13,CASSLAAGIYGYTF,TGTGCCAGCAGCTTAGCCGCGGGCATCTATGGCTACACCTTC
-,TRBJ2-7,TRBD2,TRBV18,CASSPGLASFEQYF,TGTGCCAGCTCACCGGGACTAGCGAGTTTCGAGCAGTACTTC
-,TRBJ2-2,TRBD1,TRBV5-1,CASSLGQDTGELFF,TGCGCCAGCAGCCTGGGACAGGACACCGGGGAGCTGTTTTTT
-,TRBJ2-2,-,TRBV9,CASSGQIANTGELFF,TGTGCCAGCAGCGGACAGATAGCGAACACCGGGGAGCTGTTTTTT
-,TRBJ1-1,-,TRBV5-1,CASSPITGLTEAFF,TGCGCCAGCAGCCCCATTACAGGGCTCACTGAAGCTTTCTTT
once,TRBJ1-3,-,TRBV6-1,CASSEYATVGNTIYF,TGTGCCAGCAGTGAATACGCTACAGTCGGAAACACCATATATTTT
-,TRBJ1-2,-,TRBV19,CASSIDRTERRSSYTF,TGTGCCAGTAGTATAGACAGGACAGAAAGGAGGTCATCCTACACCTTC
-,TRBJ2-6,-,TRBV7-9,CASSLGQGSGANVLTF,TGTGCCAGCAGCTTAGGGCAGGGATCTGGGGCCAACGTCCTGACTTTC
once,TRBJ1-5,-,TRBV2,CASSGAGVSPQHF,TGTGCCAGCAGTGGGGCCGGAGTTTCACCCCAGCATTTT
-,TRBJ2-1,TRBD2,TRBV5-4,CASSQGLAAQNLGEQFF,TGTGCCAGCAGCCAGGGACTAGCTGCACAGAACTTGGGTGAGCAGTTCTTC
few,TRBJ2-1,-,TRBV5-1,CASSLGHNEQFF,TGCGCCAGCAGCTTGGGCCACAATGAGCAGTTCTTC
-,TRBJ1-4,-,TRBV5-6,CASSSDRLGEKLFF,TGTGCCAGCAGCTCCGACAGGCTTGGTGAAAAACTGTTTTTT
-,TRBJ1-4,-,TRBV5-8,CASSLGQGYEKLFF,TGTGCCAGCAGCTTGGGCCAGGGTTATGAAAAACTGTTTTTT
-,TRBJ2-3,TRBD2,TRBV7-2,CASSLELAGGKDTQYF,TGTGCCAGCAGCTTAGAACTAGCGGGGGGTAAAGATACGCAGTATTTT
once,TRBJ1-1,-,TRBV27,CASRGVTEAFF,TGTGCCAGCAGGGGGGTCACTGAAGCTTTCTTT
-,TRBJ1-5,-,TRBV29-1,CSAALGSNQPQHF,TGCAGCGCCGCCCTAGGGAGCAATCAGCCCCAGCATTTT
-,TRBJ1-3,-,TRBV11-3,CASSESGGNTIYF,TGTGCCAGCAGCGAGAGCGGAGGAAACACCATATATTTT
-,TRBJ2-2,-,TRBV5-1,CASSLEFANTGELFF,TGCGCCAGCAGCTTGGAATTCGCGAACACCGGGGAGCTGTTTTTT
-,TRBJ1-1,-,TRBV5-1,CASSEGQPMNTEAFF,TGCGCCAGCAGCGAAGGACAGCCGATGAACACTGAAGCTTTCTTT
-,TRBJ2-2,-,TRBV9,CASPGKDTGELFF,TGTGCCAGCCCGGGAAAGGACACCGGGGAGCTGTTTTTT
-,TRBJ2-3,-,TRBV7-2,CASSYGPFLDTQYF,TGTGCCAGCAGCTACGGACCGTTTTTGGATACGCAGTATTTT
-,TRBJ2-3,-,TRBV10-3,CATGTDTDTQYF,TGTGCCACCGGGACCGACACAGATACGCAGTATTTT